The clone carrying this TCR beta chain was observed a handful of times. The antigen is not known. This entry comes from a study of CD8 T cells in ankylosing spondylitis. V lost 1 base and J lost 3, with 11 bases in between. The CDR3 is made up of 15 amino acids. Germline CDR1 is SGHAT and CDR2 is FQNNGV. Notes on the study in general: Some of these motif variants have turned up before, in reports on reactive arthritis synovial fluid and blood. Blood of patients with ankylosing spondylitis appeared to be characterized by a TCR beta motif of several highly homologous variants. Significant enrichment of disease-linked clones was reportedly seen in matched ankylosing spondylitis synovial fluid.

Libraries of TCR beta came from quantitative 5'-RACE with molecular barcodes. From the 5' RACE reads, TCRdb called clonotypes with MiXCR, one entry per CDR3 protein. This table holds tens of thousands of distinct CDR3 sequences, roughly 8.5% found once. Sequencing input: blood, either unsorted or a sorted T cell fraction (not recorded which). The TCR originated in a male donor with ankylosing spondylitis. The gene calls are TRBV11-2 and TRBJ2-3, with D perhaps TRBD2 (5 bases). The CDR3 nucleotides are TGTGCCAGCAGCTTAGGCTCCGGAGGTACAGATACGCAGTATTTT. Translated, it gives CASSLGSGGTDTQYF.